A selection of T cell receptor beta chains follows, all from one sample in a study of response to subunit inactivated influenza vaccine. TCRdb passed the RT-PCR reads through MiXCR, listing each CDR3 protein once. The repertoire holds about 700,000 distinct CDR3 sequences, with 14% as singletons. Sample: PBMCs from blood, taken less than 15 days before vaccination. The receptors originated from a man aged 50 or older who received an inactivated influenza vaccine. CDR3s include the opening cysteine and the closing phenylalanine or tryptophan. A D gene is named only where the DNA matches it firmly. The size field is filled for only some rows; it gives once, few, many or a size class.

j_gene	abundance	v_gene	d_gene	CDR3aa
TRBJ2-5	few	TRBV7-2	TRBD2	CASRPGGFEETQYF
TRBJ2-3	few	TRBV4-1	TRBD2	CASSPTGLAGGPDTQYF
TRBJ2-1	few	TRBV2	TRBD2	CASSPPLAGGHNEQFF
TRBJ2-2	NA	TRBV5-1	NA	CASSLTPYTGELFF
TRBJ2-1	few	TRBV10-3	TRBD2	CAISGTSGRNEQFF
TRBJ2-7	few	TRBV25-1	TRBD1	CASSEVLGATGAYEQYF
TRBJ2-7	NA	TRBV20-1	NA	CSAPMRGPNEQYF
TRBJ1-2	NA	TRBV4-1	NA	CASSQEGAGGYTF
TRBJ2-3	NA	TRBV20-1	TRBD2	CSAREPGLNTDTQYF
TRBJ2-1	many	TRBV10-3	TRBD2	CAISDLREDLGNEQFF
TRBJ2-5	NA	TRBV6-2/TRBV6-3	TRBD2	CASTHRGLAVGTQYF
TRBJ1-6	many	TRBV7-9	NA	CASSPLTGLTSPLHF
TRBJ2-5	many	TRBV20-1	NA	CSAITGSETQYF
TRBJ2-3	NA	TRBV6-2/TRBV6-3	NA	CASSYGGYTDTQYF
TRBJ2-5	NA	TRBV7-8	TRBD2	CASSGSGGAFWEETQYF
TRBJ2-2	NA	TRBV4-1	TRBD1	CASSQDDRGYTGELFF
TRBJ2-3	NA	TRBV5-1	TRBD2	CASSMGTSGVLDTQYF
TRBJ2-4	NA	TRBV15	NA	CATSNTRRAYNIQYF
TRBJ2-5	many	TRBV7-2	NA	CASSSMGGQETQYF
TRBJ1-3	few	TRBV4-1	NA	CASSRFQGLSGNTIYF